These T cell receptor beta chains were read from a single sample in a study. MiXCR, applied by TCRdb to the 5' RACE reads, yields one record per CDR3 protein. This table has 50,000 to 60,000 distinct CDR3 sequences, less than 25% appearing once. The specimen sequenced was tumor-infiltrating Tregs sorted from the breast tumor. Receptor source: a female donor with breast cancer. The CDR3 runs from the conserved cysteine through the conserved F or W. The D gene is left open where the match is weak. Rows give clone size only sometimes, using once, few, many, or a class for an expanded clone.

>TRBV25-1|TRBJ1-4|NA|NA
CASSKQGGPNEKLFF
TGTGCCAGCAGCAAACAGGGAGGGCCTAATGAAAAACTGTTTTTT
>TRBV6-5|TRBJ1-6|TRBD1|many
CASSSPGQGKSSPLHF
TGTGCCAGCAGTTCTCCGGGACAGGGAAAGAGCTCACCCCTCCACTTT
>TRBV7-6|TRBJ1-5|NA|NA
CASSYRCNQPQHF
TGTGCCAGCAGCTACAGATGCAATCAGCCCCAGCATTTT
>TRBV6-1|TRBJ2-3|TRBD1|few
CACRLTGRTDTQYF
TGTGCCTGCAGACTGACAGGGCGCACAGATACGCAGTATTTT
>TRBV7-3|TRBJ2-1|TRBD2|few
CASSLLPGEGRDNEQFF
TGTGCCAGTAGCTTACTTCCGGGGGAGGGCAGAGACAATGAGCAGTTCTTC
>TRBV19|TRBJ2-1|TRBD2|NA
CASRARAGLRNEQFF
TGTGCCAGTAGAGCCCGAGCGGGACTACGCAATGAGCAGTTCTTC
>TRBV6-2/TRBV6-3|TRBJ1-1|NA|NA
CASSPGALGTEACF
TGTGCCAGCAGTCCGGGGGCGCTGGGCACTGAAGCTTGCTTT
>TRBV10-3|TRBJ2-4|TRBD2|NA
CASSPPLAGNIQYF
TGTGCCAGCTCACCACCCCTAGCGGGAAACATTCAGTACTTC
>TRBV12-3/TRBV12-4|TRBJ2-7|TRBD1|NA
CASSTPGTGRYEQYF
TGTGCCAGCAGTACCCCCGGGACAGGGAGGTACGAGCAGTACTTC
>TRBV19|TRBJ2-7|NA|many
CASSIQGSYEQYF
TGTGCCAGTAGTATACAGGGGAGCTACGAGCAGTACTTC
>TRBV7-2|TRBJ1-3|NA|NA
CASSLEAGTGGNTIYF
TGTGCCAGCAGCTTAGAGGCAGGGACTGGTGGAAACACCATATATTTT
>TRBV9|TRBJ2-3|NA|few
CASSSGDQVTQYF
TGTGCCAGCAGCTCCGGGGACCAGGTAACGCAGTATTTT
>TRBV28|TRBJ1-1|TRBD1|NA
CASSSPTGWSTEAFF
TGTGCCAGCAGTTCCCCGACAGGGTGGAGTACTGAAGCTTTCTTT
>TRBV6-5|TRBJ2-7|TRBD2|many
CASSYSSGSSYEQYF
TGTGCCAGCAGTTACTCTAGCGGGAGCTCCTACGAGCAGTACTTC
>TRBV5-4|TRBJ2-5|TRBD2|NA
CASSLTSGSETQYF
TGTGCCAGCAGCTTGACTAGCGGGAGTGAGACCCAGTACTTC
>TRBV20-1|TRBJ2-1|NA|NA
CSALSWTPRNEQFF
TGCAGTGCCCTTAGCTGGACCCCGAGAAATGAGCAGTTCTTC
>TRBV7-2|TRBJ2-1|TRBD2|NA
CASSLGLAFNEQFF
TGTGCCAGCAGCTTGGGACTAGCTTTCAATGAGCAGTTCTTC
>TRBV6-1|TRBJ1-2|NA|NA
CASRMIPDGYTF
TGTGCCAGCAGGATGATTCCGGATGGCTACACCTTC
>TRBV20-1|TRBJ2-3|NA|NA
CSARRDTQYF
TGCAGTGCAAGAAGGGATACGCAGTATTTT
>TRBV6-2/TRBV6-3|TRBJ2-7|NA|many
CASSLGTVPYEQYF
TGTGCCAGCAGTTTGGGGACGGTACCCTACGAGCAGTACTTC
>TRBV27|TRBJ2-3|TRBD2|NA
CASSRTSGRKKDTQYF
TGTGCCAGCAGTCGGACTAGCGGGAGGAAGAAAGATACGCAGTATTTT
>TRBV20-1|TRBJ2-3|NA|NA
CSARDPNTDTQYF
TGCAGTGCTAGAGATCCTAACACAGATACGCAGTATTTT
>TRBV5-8|TRBJ1-1|NA|NA
CASSPREKAFF
TGTGCCAGCAGCCCGAGGGAAAAAGCTTTCTTT
>TRBV6-5|TRBJ1-5|NA|few
CASSPTGGNQPQHF
TGTGCCAGCAGCCCCACGGGGGGCAATCAGCCCCAGCATTTT
>TRBV12-5|TRBJ2-1|TRBD1|once
CASGLVLGTGPYNEQFF
TGTGCTAGTGGTTTGGTACTCGGGACAGGGCCATACAATGAGCAGTTCTTC